The rows below give T cell receptor beta chains drawn from one sample of a study of siplizumab effects on memory and regulatory T cells. The protocol was immunoSEQ multiplex PCR, while the TCRdb copy is restricted to in-frame clones and leaves out a portion. Among 90,000 to 150,000 clones listed, 80% to 95% were seen once. Sequencing was carried out using non-Treg CD4+ T cells sorted from blood. These receptors were obtained from a human donor in good health. CDR3s include the opening cysteine and the closing phenylalanine or tryptophan. D genes are given only for firm matches. Only some rows state a clone size, as once, few, many or a class for expanded clones.

J gene: TRBJ1-2; D gene: .; V gene: TRBV28; clone size: .; CDR3 protein: CASTPRQVNYGYTF; CDR3 DNA: TGTGCCAGCACCCCACGGCAGGTGAACTATGGCTACACCTTC
J gene: TRBJ2-5; D gene: .; V gene: TRBV7-6; clone size: .; CDR3 protein: CASSLEPEGETQYF; CDR3 DNA: TGTGCCAGCAGCTTAGAGCCGGAGGGGGAGACCCAGTACTTC
J gene: TRBJ2-1; D gene: TRBD2; V gene: TRBV7-8; clone size: .; CDR3 protein: CASSLGSGGSYNEQFF; CDR3 DNA: TGTGCCAGCAGCCTAGGTAGCGGGGGCTCCTACAATGAGCAGTTCTTC
J gene: TRBJ2-4; D gene: .; V gene: TRBV10-2; clone size: once; CDR3 protein: CASSAGGAKNIQYF; CDR3 DNA: TGCGCCAGCAGTGCAGGAGGGGCCAAAAACATTCAGTACTTC
J gene: TRBJ1-2; D gene: .; V gene: TRBV28; clone size: .; CDR3 protein: CASRLANYGYTF; CDR3 DNA: TGTGCCAGCCGACTTGCTAACTATGGCTACACCTTC
J gene: TRBJ2-7; D gene: TRBD1; V gene: TRBV19; clone size: .; CDR3 protein: CASATGGLSYEQYF; CDR3 DNA: TGTGCCAGTGCGACAGGGGGCCTCTCCTACGAGCAGTACTTC
J gene: TRBJ2-3; D gene: .; V gene: TRBV30; clone size: .; CDR3 protein: CAWSVTRRFLTSTDTQYF; CDR3 DNA: TGTGCCTGGAGTGTGACTAGACGTTTCTTAACTAGCACAGATACGCAGTATTTT
J gene: TRBJ2-7; D gene: .; V gene: TRBV7-3; clone size: .; CDR3 protein: CASSLRAGLEQYF; CDR3 DNA: TGTGCCAGCAGCTTAAGGGCTGGGCTTGAGCAGTACTTC
J gene: TRBJ2-1; D gene: .; V gene: TRBV9; clone size: .; CDR3 protein: CASSPPLGGEQFF; CDR3 DNA: TGTGCCAGCAGCCCCCCCCTGGGGGGAGAGCAGTTCTTC
J gene: TRBJ1-1; D gene: TRBD1; V gene: TRBV7-9; clone size: .; CDR3 protein: CASPKPGQTNTEAFF; CDR3 DNA: TGTGCCAGCCCGAAACCGGGACAGACGAACACTGAAGCTTTCTTT
J gene: TRBJ2-6; D gene: TRBD1; V gene: TRBV5-1; clone size: .; CDR3 protein: CASSSEDRASGANVLTF; CDR3 DNA: TGCGCCAGCAGCTCGGAGGACAGGGCAAGTGGGGCCAACGTCCTGACTTTC
J gene: TRBJ1-1; D gene: .; V gene: TRBV7-3; clone size: .; CDR3 protein: CASSLTDLNTEAFF; CDR3 DNA: TGTGCCAGCAGCTTAACAGATCTGAACACTGAAGCTTTCTTT
J gene: TRBJ2-3; D gene: TRBD1; V gene: TRBV6-5; clone size: .; CDR3 protein: CASRAGTGTYTQYF; CDR3 DNA: TGTGCCAGCAGAGCCGGGACAGGCACATATACGCAGTATTTT
J gene: TRBJ2-1; D gene: .; V gene: TRBV15; clone size: .; CDR3 protein: CATSRDLTADEQFF; CDR3 DNA: TGTGCCACCAGCAGAGATCTGACCGCAGATGAGCAGTTCTTC
J gene: TRBJ1-1; D gene: .; V gene: TRBV18; clone size: .; CDR3 protein: CASSQVKNTEAFF; CDR3 DNA: TGTGCCAGCTCGCAAGTGAAGAACACTGAAGCTTTCTTT
J gene: TRBJ2-7; D gene: TRBD2; V gene: TRBV6-1; clone size: .; CDR3 protein: CASKAAGAYEQYF; CDR3 DNA: TGTGCCAGCAAGGCAGCGGGGGCCTACGAGCAGTACTTC
J gene: TRBJ1-3; D gene: TRBD1; V gene: TRBV7-9; clone size: .; CDR3 protein: CASSPTGTGGNTIYF; CDR3 DNA: TGTGCCAGCAGCCCTACCGGGACAGGGGGTAACACCATATATTTT
J gene: TRBJ2-3; D gene: .; V gene: TRBV7-2; clone size: .; CDR3 protein: CASSLQGGVWTDTQYF; CDR3 DNA: TGTGCCAGCAGCCTTCAAGGCGGGGTGTGGACAGATACGCAGTATTTT
J gene: TRBJ1-3; D gene: .; V gene: TRBV7-9; clone size: .; CDR3 protein: CASRATGFSGNTIYF; CDR3 DNA: TGTGCCAGCAGAGCGACAGGTTTCTCTGGAAACACCATATATTTT
J gene: TRBJ1-5; D gene: .; V gene: TRBV4-1; clone size: .; CDR3 protein: CASSPGPGRNQPQHF; CDR3 DNA: TGCGCCAGCAGCCCTGGACCGGGGCGCAATCAGCCCCAGCATTTT
J gene: TRBJ1-3; D gene: TRBD1; V gene: TRBV14; clone size: .; CDR3 protein: CASRQQGAGNTIYF; CDR3 DNA: TGTGCCAGCAGACAACAGGGGGCCGGAAACACCATATATTTT
J gene: TRBJ1-4; D gene: .; V gene: TRBV5-1; clone size: .; CDR3 protein: CASSLNRDGEKLFF; CDR3 DNA: TGCGCCAGCAGCTTGAACAGGGACGGTGAAAAACTGTTTTTT
J gene: TRBJ2-3; D gene: TRBD2; V gene: TRBV6-1; clone size: .; CDR3 protein: CASSDGGGTDTQYF; CDR3 DNA: TGTGCCAGCAGTGACGGGGGGGGGACAGATACGCAGTATTTT
J gene: TRBJ2-1; D gene: TRBD2; V gene: TRBV19; clone size: .; CDR3 protein: CASSMTSGGRYNEQFF; CDR3 DNA: TGTGCCAGTAGTATGACTAGCGGGGGGCGATACAATGAGCAGTTCTTC
J gene: TRBJ2-7; D gene: TRBD1; V gene: TRBV2; clone size: .; CDR3 protein: CASSSGGRYEQYF; CDR3 DNA: TGTGCCAGCAGCTCAGGGGGCCGGTACGAGCAGTACTTC